The clone carrying this TCR beta chain was counted many times. Its target is unknown. The record originates from a study of T cell repertoires in cytomegalovirus infection. Study background: CMV infection plus the matching HLA type was flagged by public TCR beta signatures.

V trimming: 4 bases; J trimming: 0 bases; junction bases outside the gene matches: 4. The CDR3 length is 18 residues. Germline CDR1 is LNHDA and CDR2 is SQIVND (reference sequence). TCRdb reprocessed the reads via MiXCR and lists one record per CDR3 protein. Of approximately 240,000 distinct CDR3 sequences in the sample, more than 9% are singletons; the top ten hold approximately 1.6%. Study results and limitations: The cumulative frequency of public TCR beta families identified carriers of CMV plus the relevant HLA. Across the ex vivo response, the dominant clonotypes were HLA-C-restricted CMV-specific TCR beta clonotypes.

This chain connects TRBV19 to TRBJ2-6; 12 positions match TRBD1. The TCR originated in a human donor in good health (CMV status not recorded). Some clones in this sample may be carry-over from other donors' samples. Sequencing input: PBMCs. The CDR3 sequence: CASSTGTGGLSGANVLTF. CDR3 nucleotides: TGTGCCAGTAGTACCGGGACAGGGGGCCTCTCTGGGGCCAACGTCCTGACTTTC.